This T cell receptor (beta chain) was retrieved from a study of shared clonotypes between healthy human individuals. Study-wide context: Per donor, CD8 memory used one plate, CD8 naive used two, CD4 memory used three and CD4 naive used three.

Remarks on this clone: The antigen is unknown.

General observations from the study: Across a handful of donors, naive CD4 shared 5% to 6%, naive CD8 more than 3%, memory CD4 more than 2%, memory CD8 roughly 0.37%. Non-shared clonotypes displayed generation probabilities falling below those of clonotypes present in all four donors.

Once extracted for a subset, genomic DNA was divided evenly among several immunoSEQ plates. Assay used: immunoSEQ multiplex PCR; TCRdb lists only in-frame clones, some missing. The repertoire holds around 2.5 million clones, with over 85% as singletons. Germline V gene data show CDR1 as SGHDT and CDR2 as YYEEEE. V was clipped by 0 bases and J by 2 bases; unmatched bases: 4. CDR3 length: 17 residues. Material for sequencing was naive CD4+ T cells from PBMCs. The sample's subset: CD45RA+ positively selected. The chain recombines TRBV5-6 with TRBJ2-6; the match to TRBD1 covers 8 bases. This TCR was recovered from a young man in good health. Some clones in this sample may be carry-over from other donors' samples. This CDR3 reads CASSLVDRAPGANVLTF. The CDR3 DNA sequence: TGTGCCAGCAGCTTGGTGGACAGGGCTCCTGGGGCCAACGTCCTGACTTTC.